Listed here is a single TCR beta chain. One junction end does not reproduce the germline sequence, and a read error may be involved. Only in-frame clones appear in the TCRdb table, and some are missing; sequencing was by immunoSEQ multiplex PCR. This sample has tens of thousands of clones, with approximately 91% found just once. The record originates from a study of T cells after somatic rescue of genetic block. The CDR3 is 16 residues long. From germline, CDR1 is SGHAT and CDR2 FQNNGV. V is TRBV11-2 and J is TRBJ2-7; 7 positions match TRBD2. The clonotype was recovered from a young man. Input material: peripheral blood mononuclear cells (PBMCs). This chain's CDR3 is CTSSSTLTGGVYEQYF. CDR3 DNA sequence: TGTACCAGCAGCTCCACCCTAACGGGAGGAGTCTACGAGCAGTACTTC. The entire variable domain, with the rest obtained from reference TRBV11-2 and TRBJ2-7, is as follows: EAGVAQSPRYKIIEKRQSVAFWCNPISGHATLYWYQQILGQGPKLLIQFQNNGVVDDSQLPKDRFSAERLKGVDSTLKIQPAKLEDSAVYLCTSSSTLTGGVYEQYFGPGTRLTVT.